Following are 28 T cell receptor beta chains from one sample sequenced in a study of CD8 T cells in ankylosing spondylitis. Notes on the study in general: The study identified a TCR beta motif of under 10 highly homologous variants that appeared characteristic of ankylosing spondylitis blood.

Their antigens are not known. Via MiXCR, TCRdb re-called the 5' RACE reads, giving one row per CDR3 protein. Here the sample spans under 550,000 distinct CDR3 sequences, roughly 26% being singletons. The specimen sequenced was blood, either unsorted or a sorted T cell fraction (not recorded which). Receptors originate from a male donor with ankylosing spondylitis.

This clonotype was picked up a small number of times. The V and J genes are TRBV5-1 and TRBJ2-5; 7 bases fit TRBD2. This CDR3 is 22 amino acids long. V dropped 1 base and J dropped 3; count of bases not matched to a gene: 27. CDR1 SGHRS and CDR2 YFSETQ come from the germline V gene. Here the CDR3 reads CASSLKNFLGRGTSAVKETQYF. CDR3 nucleotides: TGCGCCAGCAGCTTGAAAAACTTCCTCGGGCGCGGAACTAGCGCCGTTAAAGAGACCCAGTACTTC.

This clonotype was seen a handful of times. The chain links TRBV7-2 to TRBJ1-2; 9 nucleotides align to TRBD1. V was pared by 2 bases and J by 8 bases, with 6 bases of the junction left unmatched. The CDR3 loop spans 14 amino acids. CDR1 and CDR2 from the germline V gene are SGHTA and FQGNSA. CDR3 sequence (DNA): TGTGCCAGCAGCTTACGGTACAGGGGGCAAGGCTACACCTTC. It yields the protein CASSLRYRGQGYTF.

The table lists this clonotype with a few counts. This sequence joins TRBV29-1 and TRBJ1-1; maybe TRBD1 (5 bases). V gave up 7 bases and J gave up 5 bases, with 20 bases separating them. CDR1 is SQVTM, CDR2 ANQGSEA, per germline. This CDR3 has 14 amino acids. The CDR3 DNA is TGCAGCGGGAAGGGGACCTCTCCTGGGACTGAAGCTTTCTTT. This encodes CSGKGTSPGTEAFF.

At least ten counts were recorded for this clonotype. The chain joins TRBV24-1 to TRBJ2-1; 11 bases agree with TRBD2. This CDR3 has 15 residues. Germline V gene data show CDR1 as KGHDR and CDR2 as SFDVKD. V lost 3 bases to trimming and J lost 8 bases; unmatched junction nucleotides: 5. The CDR3 coding sequence is TGTGCCACCAGTGATACTAGCGGGAGAAGTCATGAGCAGTTCTTC. Its protein product is CATSDTSGRSHEQFF.

This sequence joins TRBV12-3 or TRBV12-4 and TRBJ2-5; D is possibly TRBD1 (5 bases). Trimming shortened V by 5 bases and J by 2 bases, and 9 bases separated the two germline ends. There are 13 residues in the CDR3. The CDR3 here is CASSTTEQETQYF. Written as DNA, the CDR3 is TGTGCCAGCAGTACGACAGAGCAAGAGACCCAGTACTTC.

The chain couples TRBV20-1 to TRBJ2-3; a weak D match, TRBD2 (7 bases). Germline V gene lookup returns CDR1 DFQATT and CDR2 SNEGSKA (reference sequence). V was clipped by 6 bases and J by 3 bases, with 16 bases between them. This CDR3 is 14 amino acids long. For the CDR3, the DNA is TGCAGTGCCCTCCGGGGGCGGGGGACAGATACGCAGTATTTT. Amino acid sequence: CSALRGRGTDTQYF.

At least ten counts were recorded for this clonotype. The chain links TRBV3-1 to TRBJ2-2; D uncertain. Per the germline V gene, CDR1 is LGHDT and CDR2 is YNNKEL (reference sequence). CDR3 length: 15 residues. Trimming shortened V by 0 bases and J by 5 bases, and 10 bases separated the two germline ends. The CDR3 here is CASSQDRSPTGELFF. CDR3 nucleotides: TGTGCCAGCAGCCAAGATAGGTCCCCGACCGGGGAGCTGTTTTTT.

This chain joins TRBV12-3 or TRBV12-4 and TRBJ1-6; D might be TRBD1 (6 bases). V lost 6 bases and J lost 9, with 18 bases in between. This CDR3 comprises 15 residues. The CDR3 DNA reads as TGTGCCAGCAGCGAGGGGGGAGGGACCGGTTCACCCCTCCACTTT. Its protein product is CASSEGGGTGSPLHF.

J is TRBJ2-7 and V is TRBV5-6; D is perhaps TRBD2 (6 bases). Trimming took 0 bases from V and 2 from J, leaving 12 bases between them. Germline V gene sequence: CDR1 SGHDT, CDR2 YYEEEE. The CDR3 runs to 15 residues. Here the CDR3 reads CASSLGSGGTYEQYF. The DNA for the CDR3 is TGTGCCAGCAGCTTGGGTAGCGGAGGTACCTACGAGCAGTACTTC.

This clonotype was seen repeatedly, ten times or more. The chain recombines TRBV7-8 with TRBJ1-3; 7 bases align to TRBD1. The CDR3 covers 15 residues. Looked up from germline, CDR1 is SGHVS and CDR2 is FQNEAQ. Unmatched junction bases numbered 4, after V lost 5 bases and J lost 0 bases. CDR3 bases: TGTGCCAGCAGCGTGGACAGGTCCTCTGGAAACACCATATATTTT. It codes for CASSVDRSSGNTIYF.

This chain links TRBV20-1 with TRBJ2-6; 7 bases fit TRBD1. The CDR3 runs 16 residues. Germline CDR1 reads DFQATT; CDR2 reads SNEGSKA (reference sequence). Trimming took 2 bases from V and 0 from J; bases not matched to a gene: 4. The DNA of the CDR3 is TGCAGTGCTAGACGGGACAGCTACTCTGGGGCCAACGTCCTGACTTTC. Protein: CSARRDSYSGANVLTF.

This clonotype appeared a few times. V is TRBV29-1 and J is TRBJ1-2; D gene uncertain. Germline V gives CDR1 SQVTM, CDR2 ANQGSEA. The V end was cut by 3 bases, the J end by 6 bases, with 8 bases between. The CDR3 runs 11 residues. CDR3 coding DNA: TGCAGCGTTGAGATAGGGAATGGCTACACCTTC. Translated, it gives CSVEIGNGYTF.

This clonotype was seen ten or more times. The rearrangement joins TRBV12-3 or TRBV12-4 to TRBJ2-3, with TRBD2 matching over 11 bases. The CDR3 consists of 16 residues. V lost 6 bases, J lost 2 bases, and 7 bases stayed unmatched. The CDR3 spells CASSRGTSGNTDTQYF. The CDR3 DNA follows: TGTGCCAGCAGCCGCGGGACTAGCGGAAACACAGATACGCAGTATTTT.

The chain recombines TRBV7-9 with TRBJ2-1; D is possibly TRBD2 (5 bases). Trimming left V 2 bases short and J 15 bases short, with 17 bases between. Germline V lookup: CDR1 SEHNR, CDR2 FQNEAQ (reference sequence). This CDR3 region has 13 residues. The CDR3 sequence is CASSLQEVTPWFF. The CDR3 coding sequence is TGTGCCAGCAGCTTACAGGAGGTGACACCGTGGTTCTTC.

This clonotype was counted between two and nine times. The chain combines TRBV24-1 with TRBJ2-1; D may be TRBD2 (5 bases). Trimming cost V 9 bases and J 0 bases, with 14 bases left between them. This CDR3 contains 15 residues. Germline CDR1 reads KGHDR; CDR2 reads SFDVKD. As DNA, the CDR3 is TGTGCCACCGGCGGAACTAGTGACTCCTACAATGAGCAGTTCTTC. Its protein product is CATGGTSDSYNEQFF.

Here the CDR3 reads CAIDVRQGLYGYTF. The CDR3 region has the DNA TGTGCCATCGACGTGAGGCAGGGTTTATATGGCTACACCTTC. This chain connects TRBV6-1 to TRBJ1-2; D possibly corresponds to TRBD1 (5 bases). There are 14 residues in the CDR3. Germline V lookup: CDR1 MNHNS, CDR2 SASEGT. V lost 10 bases and J lost 5, with 20 bases in between.

This clonotype was seen a single time. The rearrangement uses TRBV5-1 and TRBJ2-3; 13 bases align to TRBD2. V gave up 4 bases and J gave up 2 bases; unmatched junction bases: 7. Germline V gene data show CDR1 as SGHRS and CDR2 as YFSETQ. The CDR3 totals 17 residues. CDR3 nucleotides: TGCGCCAGCAGCGGGAGGGGACTAGCGGGATTCACAGATACGCAGTATTTT. Encoded protein: CASSGRGLAGFTDTQYF. Variable domain in full (rest from reference TRBV5-1 and TRBJ2-3): KAGVTQTPRYLIKTRGQQVTLSCSPISGHRSVSWYQQTPGQGLQFLFEYFSETQRNKGNFPGRFSGRQFSNSRSEMNVSTLELGDSALYLCASSGRGLAGFTDTQYFGPGTRLTVL.

The sample holds a few counts of this clonotype. The CDR3, as DNA: TGCAGTGCTCACAGGGGGGGTAGCACAGATACGCAGTATTTT. It is translated as CSAHRGGSTDTQYF. V usage is TRBV20-1 and J usage is TRBJ2-3; possibly TRBD1 for D (8 bases). Germline CDR1 and CDR2: DFQATT and SNEGSKA (reference sequence). The CDR3 totals 14 residues. The ends were cut back, 5 bases at V and 0 bases at J, with 12 bases in the middle.

The V and J genes are TRBV7-9 and TRBJ1-4; 7 bases are shared with TRBD1. After removal of 4 bases from V and 6 bases from J, the junction contained 8 bases not matched to a gene. The CDR3 runs to 15 residues. Germline V lookup: CDR1 SEHNR, CDR2 FQNEAQ (reference sequence). The CDR3 sequence is CASSSTGSGYEKLFF. CDR3 coding DNA: TGTGCCAGCAGCTCGACAGGGTCGGGTTATGAAAAACTGTTTTTT.

The chain employs TRBV5-1 and TRBJ2-2, with a possible D match to TRBD2 (5 bases). Germline V gene data show CDR1 as SGHRS and CDR2 as YFSETQ. This CDR3 comprises 13 residues. V was trimmed by 4 bases and J by 5 bases, leaving 9 bases between them. CDR3 DNA sequence: TGCGCCAGCAGCCGGAGGCCTACCGGGGAGCTGTTTTTT. Amino acids: CASSRRPTGELFF. Complete variable domain (other parts from reference TRBV5-1 and TRBJ2-2): KAGVTQTPRYLIKTRGQQVTLSCSPISGHRSVSWYQQTPGQGLQFLFEYFSETQRNKGNFPGRFSGRQFSNSRSEMNVSTLELGDSALYLCASSRRPTGELFFGEGSRLTVL.

The V call is TRBV6-1, the J call TRBJ2-7; D may match TRBD1 or TRBD2 (5 bases each). Deletions cut 4 bases from V and 6 bases from J, with 13 bases between. The CDR3 has 13 residues. Germline CDR1 reads MNHNS; CDR2 reads SASEGT. The CDR3 protein is CASSGGKGIEQYF. CDR3 nucleotides: TGTGCCAGCAGTGGGGGGAAGGGGATCGAGCAGTACTTC.

The chain uses TRBV27 and TRBJ2-5, with 9 positions matching TRBD1. Germline CDR1 and CDR2: MNHEY and SMNVEV (reference sequence). V trimming: 4 bases; J trimming: 3 bases; junction bases outside the gene matches: 3. The CDR3 contains 14 residues. The CDR3 bases are TGTGCCAGCAGTTCTACAGGGGGCGAAGAGACCCAGTACTTC. This translates into CASSSTGGEETQYF.

This clonotype was seen at least ten times. The chain recombines TRBV5-1 with TRBJ2-5, with D maybe TRBD2 (6 bases). Germline V lookup: CDR1 SGHRS, CDR2 YFSETQ. Between the trimmed V and J ends, which lost 4 bases and 0 bases, there was a span of 13 bases. The CDR3 has 15 residues. The CDR3 spells CASSLGSGYQETQYF. In DNA form, the CDR3 reads TGCGCCAGCAGCCTGGGGAGCGGGTACCAAGAGACCCAGTACTTC.

This chain connects TRBV5-1 to TRBJ2-3, with 14 nucleotides matching TRBD2. Germline CDR1 and CDR2: SGHRS and YFSETQ. The trim removed 4 bases at V and 4 bases at J, leaving 5 bases unmatched. The CDR3 runs 16 residues. The CDR3 here is CASSDGTSGSADTQYF. Here the CDR3 DNA reads TGCGCCAGCAGCGACGGGACTAGCGGGAGTGCAGATACGCAGTATTTT. The full variable domain, in which reference TRBV5-1 and TRBJ2-3 provide the parts outside the CDR3, is KAGVTQTPRYLIKTRGQQVTLSCSPISGHRSVSWYQQTPGQGLQFLFEYFSETQRNKGNFPGRFSGRQFSNSRSEMNVSTLELGDSALYLCASSDGTSGSADTQYFGPGTRLTVL.

The table lists this clonotype with many counts. The chain recombines TRBV12-3 or TRBV12-4 with TRBJ2-3; D remains unclear. This CDR3 contains 12 residues. V lost 3 bases to trimming and J lost 5 bases, with 6 bases between them. The CDR3 loop reads CASSFDRDTQYF. In DNA form, the CDR3 reads TGTGCCAGCAGTTTCGACCGAGATACGCAGTATTTT.

The chain links TRBV12-1 to TRBJ2-3; the D call of TRBD1 is as the table states it, not checked on the DNA. TRBV12-1 counts as a pseudogene. This CDR3 is 17 amino acids long. CDR3 sequence (DNA): TGTGCCAGCAGCTCCTGTACAGGGAGGAGCGGCACAGATACGCAGTATTTT. Protein product: CASSSCTGRSGTDTQYF.

This clonotype was found a few times. The rearrangement links TRBV3-1 to TRBJ2-2; possible D gene TRBD1, 5 bases. Germline CDR1 LGHDT, CDR2 YNNKEL (reference sequence). This CDR3 is 15 amino acids long. V was clipped by 3 bases and J by 3 bases, with 11 bases between them. The CDR3: CASSHSTAYTGELFF. CDR3 nucleotides: TGTGCCAGCAGCCACTCGACAGCGTACACCGGGGAGCTGTTTTTT. Together with reference TRBV3-1 and TRBJ2-2, the CDR3 gives the full variable domain: DTAVSQTPKYLVTQMGNDKSIKCEQNLGHDTMYWYKQDSKKFLKIMFSYNNKELIINETVPNRFSPKSPDKAHLNLHINSLELGDSAVYFCASSHSTAYTGELFFGEGSRLTVL.

The V gene is TRBV24-1, the J gene TRBJ1-3; D is unclear. Germline V gives CDR1 KGHDR, CDR2 SFDVKD. This CDR3 has 15 residues. V was pared by 3 bases and J by 0 bases, with 8 bases between. CDR3 in DNA: TGTGCCACCAGTGATGCCACCGTCTCTGGAAACACCATATATTTT. As protein: CATSDATVSGNTIYF.